These 26 T cell receptor beta chains were sequenced from one sample in a study of beta chain features in type 1 diabetes. Every bit of the isolated RNA underwent reverse transcription, so sequencing read expressed TCRB transcripts. Measured with immunoSEQ multiplex PCR; TCRdb has only the in-frame clones, and not every one. The table lists roughly 400,000 clones, approximately 15% of them singletons. The sample was naive CD4+ T cells from blood. The receptors here all came from a man under 40 in good health.

In its sample, this clone was seen a few times. The CDR3 DNA follows: TGTGCCAGCTCACACCGGGACAGGGTCGTAGTCGCTGAAGCTTTCTTT. Its translation: CASSHRDRVVVAEAFF. This chain connects TRBV18 to TRBJ1-1, with TRBD1 identical over 9 bases. The germline V gene encodes CDR1 KGHSH and CDR2 LQKENI. J gave up 6 bases and V 4 bases, and 12 bases lay outside the gene matches. The CDR3 is made up of 16 amino acids.

This clone came up a few times. J is TRBJ2-7 and V is TRBV7-9; D is possibly TRBD1 (6 bases). V was trimmed by 1 base and J by 2 bases, leaving 15 bases between them. The CDR3 has 16 residues. Germline V gene sequence: CDR1 SEHNR, CDR2 FQNEAQ (reference sequence). CDR3 sequence: CASSLGTGPTTYEQYF. In DNA, the CDR3 is TGTGCCAGCAGCTTAGGTACAGGGCCCACGACCTACGAGCAGTACTTC.

This clone was observed a handful of times. V gene TRBV27 combines with J gene TRBJ1-2; the D is unclear. The CDR3 spans 12 residues. The V end was cut by 6 bases, the J end by 2 bases, with 7 bases between. CDR1 and CDR2 (germline): MNHEY, SMNVEV (reference sequence). The CDR3 is CASRDGNYGYTF. The DNA of the CDR3 is TGTGCCAGCAGAGACGGGAACTATGGCTACACCTTC.

CDR3 loop: CASSLRVGELFF. CDR3 DNA: TGTGCCAGCAGCTTGCGAGTCGGGGAGCTGTTTTTT. The V gene is TRBV7-2, the J gene TRBJ2-2; D remains ambiguous. This CDR3 comprises 12 residues. CDR1 is SGHTA, CDR2 FQGNSA, per germline. V was shortened by 3 bases and J by 7 bases, with 6 bases between the two germline ends. The variable domain in full, completed from reference TRBV7-2 and TRBJ2-2, reads GAGVSQSPSNKVTEKGKDVELRCDPISGHTALYWYRQSLGQGLEFLIYFQGNSAPDKSGLPSDRFSAERTGGSVSTLTIQRTQQEDSAVYLCASSLRVGELFFGEGSRLTVL.

The chain links TRBV5-1 to TRBJ2-2; no firm D call. Looked up from germline, CDR1 is SGHRS and CDR2 is YFSETQ. There are 14 residues in the CDR3. Trimming took off 4 bases at V and 1 base at J, with 8 bases between the two ends. This CDR3 reads CASSVTKNTGELFF. The DNA for the CDR3 is TGCGCCAGCAGCGTGACAAAGAACACCGGGGAGCTGTTTTTT.

This clone was seen more than once but under ten times. At one boundary the junction diverges from the germline segment, which might be a read error. The chain joins TRBV30 to TRBJ1-1; the D is unclear. The germline V gene has CDR1 GTSNPN and CDR2 SVGIG (reference sequence). This CDR3 has 16 residues. CDR3 sequence: CAWRVAELNKPTEAFF. The DNA for the CDR3 is TGTGCATGGAGAGTGGCAGAACTTAATAAACCCACTGAAGCTTTCTTT.

The chain is built from TRBV4-3 and TRBJ2-7; 11 bases map to TRBD1. This CDR3 spans 17 amino acids. V shed 3 bases and J 3 bases; nucleotides not matched to a gene: 10. Germline V gene sequence: CDR1 LGHNA, CDR2 YSLEER. CDR3 loop: CASSQSQGQGVVYEQYF. In DNA, the CDR3 is TGCGCCAGCAGCCAGAGCCAGGGACAGGGGGTAGTCTACGAGCAGTACTTC.

This chain uses TRBV19 with TRBJ2-3; possible D gene TRBD2, 6 bases. V shed 7 bases and J shed 0 bases, with 14 bases lying between them. The CDR3 totals 15 residues. Per the germline V gene, CDR1 is LNHDA and CDR2 is SQIVND (reference sequence). As DNA, the CDR3 is TGTGCCAGTAATGGAAAGGGACTTAGCACAGATACGCAGTATTTT. This sequence encodes CASNGKGLSTDTQYF.

This clone was seen more than once but under ten times. The V call is TRBV7-9, the J call TRBJ2-1; D gene uncertain. V lost 6 bases and J 7 bases, leaving 4 bases between the germline ends. Germline loops: CDR1 SEHNR, CDR2 FQNEAQ (reference sequence). This CDR3 is built from 10 residues. This CDR3 reads CASSMNEQFF. The CDR3 DNA reads as TGTGCCAGCAGTATGAATGAGCAGTTCTTC.

This clone was observed a few times. J is TRBJ1-1 and V is TRBV7-9; D is ambiguous. The CDR3 has 11 residues. Germline V gene sequence: CDR1 SEHNR, CDR2 FQNEAQ (reference sequence). V shed 3 bases and J shed 10 bases, with 9 bases lying between them. The CDR3: CASSLGSGAFF. The CDR3 DNA sequence: TGTGCCAGCAGCTTGGGGTCGGGAGCTTTCTTT.

The chain links TRBV7-2 to TRBJ2-7; D is perhaps TRBD1 (6 bases). The CDR3 contains 14 residues. CDR1 is SGHTA and CDR2 is FQGNSA in the germline V gene. Trimming stripped 5 bases from V and 1 base from J, with 12 bases between. The DNA of the CDR3 is TGTGCCAGCAGCCGATTGACAGGTTCCTACGAGCAGTACTTC. It encodes CASSRLTGSYEQYF.

This clone was observed a handful of times. The J gene is TRBJ2-1, the V gene TRBV2; TRBD2 matches 8 bases. The trim removed 3 bases at V and 9 bases at J, leaving 7 bases unmatched. There are 14 residues in the CDR3. Germline-derived CDR1 and CDR2 are SNHLY and FYNNEI. CDR3 sequence: CASSEGLGYGEQFF. For the CDR3, the DNA is TGTGCCAGCAGTGAGGGACTAGGATACGGTGAGCAGTTCTTC.

The rearrangement links TRBV5-4 to TRBJ2-5, with 11 positions matching TRBD2. CDR3 length: 15 amino acids. The germline CDR1 and CDR2 sequences are SGHNT and YYREEE (reference sequence). The J segment lost 4 bases and the V segment lost 2 bases, leaving 4 bases of the junction unmatched. CDR3 region: CASSFQLAGVETQYF. The CDR3 DNA sequence: TGTGCCAGCAGCTTCCAACTAGCGGGAGTAGAGACCCAGTACTTC.

This clone was found a few times. The chain uses TRBV14 and TRBJ1-2; D uncertain. The V and J ends lost 0 bases and 6 bases respectively, with 8 bases between them. The CDR3 covers 13 residues. Germline assignment: CDR1 SGHDN and CDR2 FVKESK. Here the CDR3 reads CASSQEFGNGYTF. For the CDR3, the DNA is TGTGCCAGCAGCCAAGAGTTTGGAAATGGCTACACCTTC.

V is TRBV14 and J is TRBJ2-5; no definite D call. The V end was cut by 4 bases, the J end by 1 base, with 13 bases between. This CDR3 has 15 residues. Germline CDR1 and CDR2: SGHDN and FVKESK. The DNA for the CDR3 is TGTGCCAGCAGCCCGTTGAGTGGGCTCCAAGAGACCCAGTACTTC. This sequence encodes CASSPLSGLQETQYF.

The chain's CDR3 is CASGKGRDSYEQYF. The CDR3 bases are TGTGCTAGTGGTAAAGGACGGGACTCCTACGAGCAGTACTTC. The V gene is TRBV12-5, the J gene TRBJ2-7; possible D gene TRBD2, 5 bases. CDR1 and CDR2 from the germline V gene are LGHNT and FRNRAP. The CDR3 covers 14 residues. With 5 bases removed from V and 0 bases from J, the gap between germline ends came to 11 bases.

This rearrangement joins TRBV14 to TRBJ2-3, with a weak D call TRBD2 (6 bases). This CDR3 is built from 17 residues. Germline V lookup: CDR1 SGHDN, CDR2 FVKESK. V shed 6 bases and J shed 0 bases, with 19 bases lying between them. The CDR3 loop reads CASREIASGLSTDTQYF. The CDR3 region has the DNA TGTGCCAGCAGAGAAATAGCCAGCGGGCTCAGCACAGATACGCAGTATTTT.

As DNA, the CDR3 is TGTGCCAGCAGTATCCGGGACACCAGCGAAAAACTGTTTTTT. Protein: CASSIRDTSEKLFF. The gene calls are TRBV2 and TRBJ1-4; the D gene is possibly TRBD1 (6 bases). The CDR3 spans 14 residues. Deletions cut 5 bases from V and 8 bases from J, with 15 bases between. CDR1 and CDR2 from the germline V gene are SNHLY and FYNNEI.

This clone occurred a few times. J is TRBJ1-4 and V is TRBV29-1; no reliable D call. The V gene's germline CDR1 is SQVTM and CDR2 ANQGSEA. Trimming removed 6 bases at V and 3 bases at J, with 11 bases between. The CDR3 runs 13 residues. In DNA form, the CDR3 reads TGCAGCGTGTCAAAGGGAGCTAATGAAAAACTGTTTTTT. Translated, it gives CSVSKGANEKLFF.

This clone has only a few counts. The genes are TRBV7-2 and TRBJ2-3; 9 nucleotides agree with TRBD2. The CDR3 contains 15 residues. The trim removed 0 bases at V and 7 bases at J, leaving 5 bases unmatched. Per germline, CDR1 SGHTA and CDR2 FQGNSA. CDR3 amino acids: CASSLAAGGTHTQYF. In DNA, the CDR3 is TGTGCCAGCAGCTTAGCAGCGGGGGGAACCCATACGCAGTATTTT.

The chain is built from TRBV7-2 and TRBJ2-3, with D hard to call. This CDR3 is built from 13 residues. From germline, CDR1 is SGHTA and CDR2 FQGNSA. V lost 5 bases and J lost 4, with 10 bases in between. The DNA of the CDR3 is TGTGCCAGCAGCCCACCTCTAGCAGATACGCAGTATTTT. It is translated as CASSPPLADTQYF.

V gene TRBV25-1 combines with J gene TRBJ1-2; 9 bases map to TRBD1. This CDR3 spans 13 amino acids. Germline loops: CDR1 MGHDK, CDR2 SYGVNS. After removal of 6 bases from V and 7 bases from J, the junction contained 6 bases not matched to a gene. The CDR3 region is CASRPTGGGGYTF. In DNA, the CDR3 is TGTGCCAGCAGACCCACAGGGGGCGGTGGCTACACCTTC.

This chain uses TRBV7-2 with TRBJ2-2; D is unresolved. This CDR3 comprises 15 residues. Trimming left V 2 bases short and J 2 bases short, with 9 bases between. In germline, CDR1 is SGHTA, CDR2 FQGNSA. CDR3 sequence (DNA): TGTGCCAGCAGCTTAAGGAGAATAAACACCGGGGAGCTGTTTTTT. Translating it yields CASSLRRINTGELFF.

The V and J genes are TRBV30 and TRBJ1-2; D is perhaps TRBD1 (5 bases). Germline values: CDR1 GTSNPN, CDR2 SVGIG (reference sequence). CDR3 size: 15 residues. Deletions cut 3 bases from V and 4 bases from J, with 18 bases between. The CDR3 DNA reads as TGTGCCTGGAGCGCGAACAGGATTTCCTTCTATGGCTACACCTTC. Translation gives CAWSANRISFYGYTF.

The V gene is TRBV7-9, the J gene TRBJ1-1; no clear D. Germline-derived CDR1 and CDR2 are SEHNR and FQNEAQ (reference sequence). V lost 1 base and J 7 bases, leaving 7 bases between the germline ends. The CDR3 is 12 residues long. The CDR3 DNA reads TGTGCCAGCAGCTTAGGTGATGGTGAAGCTTTCTTT. Translating it yields CASSLGDGEAFF.

The chain combines TRBV7-2 with TRBJ2-3, with D perhaps TRBD1 (6 bases). With 5 bases removed from V and 4 bases from J, the gap between germline ends came to 13 bases. Germline loops: CDR1 SGHTA, CDR2 FQGNSA. The CDR3 loop spans 14 amino acids. CDR3 residues: CASSPRTGPDTQYF. The CDR3 region has the DNA TGTGCCAGCAGCCCCCGAACAGGGCCAGATACGCAGTATTTT. Together with reference TRBV7-2 and TRBJ2-3, the CDR3 gives the full variable domain: GAGVSQSPSNKVTEKGKDVELRCDPISGHTALYWYRQSLGQGLEFLIYFQGNSAPDKSGLPSDRFSAERTGGSVSTLTIQRTQQEDSAVYLCASSPRTGPDTQYFGPGTRLTVL.